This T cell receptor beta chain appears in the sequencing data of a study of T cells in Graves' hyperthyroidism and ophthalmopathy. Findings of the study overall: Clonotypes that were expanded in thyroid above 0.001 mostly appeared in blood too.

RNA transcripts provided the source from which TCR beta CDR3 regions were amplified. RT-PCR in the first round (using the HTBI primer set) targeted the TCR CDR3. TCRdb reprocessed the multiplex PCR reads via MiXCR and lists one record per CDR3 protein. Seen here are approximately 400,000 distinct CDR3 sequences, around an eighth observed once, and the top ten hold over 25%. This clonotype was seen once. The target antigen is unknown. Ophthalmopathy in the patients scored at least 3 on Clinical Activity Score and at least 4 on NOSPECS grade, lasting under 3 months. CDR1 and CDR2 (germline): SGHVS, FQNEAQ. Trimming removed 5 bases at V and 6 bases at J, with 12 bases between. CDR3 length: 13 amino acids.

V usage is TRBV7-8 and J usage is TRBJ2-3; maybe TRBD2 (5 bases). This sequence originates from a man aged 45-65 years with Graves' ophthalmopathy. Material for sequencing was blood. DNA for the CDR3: TGTGCCAGCAGCGGAGAGCGGTTGGATACGCAGTATTTT. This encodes CASSGERLDTQYF.